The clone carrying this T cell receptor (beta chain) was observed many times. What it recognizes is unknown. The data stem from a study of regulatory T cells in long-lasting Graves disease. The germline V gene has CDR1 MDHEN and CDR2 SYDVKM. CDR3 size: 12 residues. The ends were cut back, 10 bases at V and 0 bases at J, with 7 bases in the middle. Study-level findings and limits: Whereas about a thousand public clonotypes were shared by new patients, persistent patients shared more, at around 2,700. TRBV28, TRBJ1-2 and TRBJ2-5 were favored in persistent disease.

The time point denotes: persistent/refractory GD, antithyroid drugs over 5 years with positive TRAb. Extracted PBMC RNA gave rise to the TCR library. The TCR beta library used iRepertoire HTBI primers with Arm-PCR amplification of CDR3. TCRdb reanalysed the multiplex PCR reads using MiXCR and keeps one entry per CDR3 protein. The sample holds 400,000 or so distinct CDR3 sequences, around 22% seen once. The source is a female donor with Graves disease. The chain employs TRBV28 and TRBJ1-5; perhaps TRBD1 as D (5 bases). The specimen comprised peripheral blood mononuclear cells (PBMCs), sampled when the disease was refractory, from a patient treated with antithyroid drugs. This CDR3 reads CATRDSNQPQHF. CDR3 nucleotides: TGTGCCACCAGGGATAGCAATCAGCCCCAGCATTTT. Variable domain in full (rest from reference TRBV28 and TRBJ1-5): DVKVTQSSRYLVKRTGEKVFLECVQDMDHENMFWYRQDPGLGLRLIYFSYDVKMKEKGDIPEGYSVSREKKERFSLILESASTNQTSMYLCATRDSNQPQHFGDGTRLSIL.